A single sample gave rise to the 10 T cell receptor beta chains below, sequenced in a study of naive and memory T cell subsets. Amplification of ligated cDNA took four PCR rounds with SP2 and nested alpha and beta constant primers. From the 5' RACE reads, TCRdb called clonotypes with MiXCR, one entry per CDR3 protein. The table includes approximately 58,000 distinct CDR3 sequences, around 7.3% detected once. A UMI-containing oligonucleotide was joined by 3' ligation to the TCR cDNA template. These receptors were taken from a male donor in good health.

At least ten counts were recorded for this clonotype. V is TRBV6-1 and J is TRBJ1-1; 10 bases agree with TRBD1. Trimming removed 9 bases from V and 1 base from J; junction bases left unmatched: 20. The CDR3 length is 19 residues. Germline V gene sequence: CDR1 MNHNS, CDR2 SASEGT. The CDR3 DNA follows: TGTGCCAGTACCTTCAAACCGACAGGGGGCTCGGATCCGAACACTGAAGCTTTCTTT. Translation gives CASTFKPTGGSDPNTEAFF.

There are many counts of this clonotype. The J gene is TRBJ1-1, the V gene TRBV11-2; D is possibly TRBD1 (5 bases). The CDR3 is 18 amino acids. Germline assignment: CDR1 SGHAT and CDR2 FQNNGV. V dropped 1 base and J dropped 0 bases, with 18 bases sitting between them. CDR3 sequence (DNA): TGTGCCAGCAGCTTAGCCGGAGGGACCTACACCGTGAACACTGAAGCTTTCTTT. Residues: CASSLAGGTYTVNTEAFF.

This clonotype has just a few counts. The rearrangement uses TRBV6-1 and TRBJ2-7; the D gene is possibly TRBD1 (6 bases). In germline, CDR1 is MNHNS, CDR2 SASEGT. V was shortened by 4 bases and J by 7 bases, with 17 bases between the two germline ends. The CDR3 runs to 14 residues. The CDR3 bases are TGTGCCAGCAGTGGGAGACAGGCCTTGGGAGAGCAGTACTTC. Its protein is CASSGRQALGEQYF.

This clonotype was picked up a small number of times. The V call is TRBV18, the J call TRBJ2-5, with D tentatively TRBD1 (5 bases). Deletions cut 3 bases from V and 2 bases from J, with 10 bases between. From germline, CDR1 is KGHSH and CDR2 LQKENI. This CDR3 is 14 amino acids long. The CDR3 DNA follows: TGTGCCAGCTCACCCTCCCAGGGACAAGAGACCCAGTACTTC. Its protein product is CASSPSQGQETQYF.

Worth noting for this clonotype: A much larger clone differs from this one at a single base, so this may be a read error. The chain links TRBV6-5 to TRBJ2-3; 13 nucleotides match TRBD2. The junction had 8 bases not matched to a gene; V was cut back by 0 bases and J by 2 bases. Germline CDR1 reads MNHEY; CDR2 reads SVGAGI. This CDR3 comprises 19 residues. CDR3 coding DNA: TGTGCCAGCAGTTACTCGTTGGGACTAGCGGGATCGGTCACAGATACGCAGTATTTT. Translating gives CASSYSLGLAGSVTDTQYF.

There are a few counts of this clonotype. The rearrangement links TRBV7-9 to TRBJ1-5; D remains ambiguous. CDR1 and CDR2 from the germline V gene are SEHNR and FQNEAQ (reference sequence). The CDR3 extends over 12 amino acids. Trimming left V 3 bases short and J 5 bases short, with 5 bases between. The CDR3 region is CASSLQDQPQHF. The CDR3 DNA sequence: TGTGCCAGCAGCTTGCAAGATCAGCCCCAGCATTTT.

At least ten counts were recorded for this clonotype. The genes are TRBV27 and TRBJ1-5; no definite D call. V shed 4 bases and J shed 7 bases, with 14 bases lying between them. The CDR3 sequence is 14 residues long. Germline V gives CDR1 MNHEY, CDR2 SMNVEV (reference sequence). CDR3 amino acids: CASSSAGSKQPQHF. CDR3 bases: TGTGCCAGCAGTTCCGCCGGGTCAAAACAGCCCCAGCATTTT.

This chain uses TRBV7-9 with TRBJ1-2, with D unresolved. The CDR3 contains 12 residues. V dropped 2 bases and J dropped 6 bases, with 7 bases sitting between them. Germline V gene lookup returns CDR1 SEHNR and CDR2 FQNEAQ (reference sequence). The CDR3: CASSLKEDGYTF. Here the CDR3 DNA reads TGTGCCAGCAGCTTAAAAGAGGATGGCTACACCTTC.

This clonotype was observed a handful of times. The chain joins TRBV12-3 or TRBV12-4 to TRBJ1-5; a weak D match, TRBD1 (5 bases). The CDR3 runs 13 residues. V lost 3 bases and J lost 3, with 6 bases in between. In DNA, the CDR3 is TGTGCCAGCAGTTTGGGGCTCAATCAGCCCCAGCATTTT. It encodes CASSLGLNQPQHF.

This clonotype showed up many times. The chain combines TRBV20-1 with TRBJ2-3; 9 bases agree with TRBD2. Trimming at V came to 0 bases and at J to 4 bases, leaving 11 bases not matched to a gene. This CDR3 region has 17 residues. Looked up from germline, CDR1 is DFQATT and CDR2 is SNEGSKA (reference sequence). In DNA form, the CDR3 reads TGCAGTGCTAGAGATCTCCTAGCGGGGACGGAGGCAGATACGCAGTATTTT. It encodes CSARDLLAGTEADTQYF.